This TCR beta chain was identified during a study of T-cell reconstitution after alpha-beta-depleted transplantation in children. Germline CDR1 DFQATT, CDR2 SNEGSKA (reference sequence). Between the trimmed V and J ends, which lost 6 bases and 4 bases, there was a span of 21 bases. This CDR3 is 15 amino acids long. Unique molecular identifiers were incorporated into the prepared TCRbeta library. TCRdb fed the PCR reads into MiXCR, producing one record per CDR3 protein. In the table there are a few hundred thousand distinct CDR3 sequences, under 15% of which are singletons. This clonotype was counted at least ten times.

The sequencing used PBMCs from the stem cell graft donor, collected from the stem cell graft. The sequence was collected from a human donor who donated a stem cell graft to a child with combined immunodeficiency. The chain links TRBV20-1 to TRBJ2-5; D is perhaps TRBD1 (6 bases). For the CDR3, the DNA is TGCAGTGCCGCCGGTGGGAACAGGGAGTTAGAGACCCAGTACTTC. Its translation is CSAAGGNRELETQYF.